A single sample gave rise to the 6 T cell receptor beta chains below, sequenced in a study of shared clonotypes between healthy human individuals. Only in-frame clones appear in the TCRdb table, and some are missing; sequencing was by immunoSEQ multiplex PCR. The sample has millions of clones, around 94% seen once; the top ten hold 0.14%. Sequenced sample: naive CD4+ T cells sorted from blood. Subset here: CD45RA+ positively selected. These receptors all stem from a man between 18 and 35 years old in good health.

This clone was counted between two and nine times. Other DNA sequences within the sample encode an identical CDR3. The chain joins TRBV30 to TRBJ1-1; maybe TRBD1 (5 bases). CDR1 is GTSNPN and CDR2 is SVGIG in the germline V gene (reference sequence). This CDR3 is built from 13 residues. V lost 2 bases and J 1 base, leaving 8 bases between the germline ends. CDR3 in amino acids: CAWSRDRNTEAFF. CDR3 nucleotide sequence: TGTGCCTGGAGTAGAGACAGGAACACTGAAGCTTTCTTT.

This chain uses TRBV29-1 with TRBJ1-2; unclear D gene. The V gene lost 6 bases and the J gene lost 8 bases, with 19 bases spanning the gap. This CDR3 is 13 amino acids long. Looked up from germline, CDR1 is SQVTM and CDR2 is ANQGSEA. The CDR3 DNA follows: TGCAGCGTCCTGAATAGCGCGGCCGCGGGCTACACCTTC. This sequence encodes CSVLNSAAAGYTF.

The V call is TRBV7-9, the J call TRBJ2-3, with TRBD2 matching over 7 bases. The CDR3 consists of 12 residues. Germline CDR1 SEHNR, CDR2 FQNEAQ (reference sequence). V lost 8 bases and J lost 4; bases outside the gene matches: 3. For the CDR3, the DNA is TGTGCCAGCGGGAGGGTTGCAGATACGCAGTATTTT. Translation: CASGRVADTQYF.

The J gene is TRBJ1-2, the V gene TRBV2; D is ambiguous. V dropped 3 bases and J dropped 1 base, with 6 bases sitting between them. The V gene's germline CDR1 is SNHLY and CDR2 FYNNEI. The CDR3 has 13 residues. Here the CDR3 DNA reads TGTGCCAGCAGTGACGACGTTAACTATGGCTACACCTTC. The encoded protein is CASSDDVNYGYTF. Drawing the rest from reference TRBV2 and TRBJ1-2, the complete variable domain is EPEVTQTPSHQVTQMGQEVILRCVPISNHLYFYWYRQILGQKVEFLVSFYNNEISEKSEIFDDQFSVERPDGSNFTLKIRSTKLEDSAMYFCASSDDVNYGYTFGSGTRLTVV.

This chain uses TRBV5-1 with TRBJ2-1; 7 positions match TRBD2. The CDR3 has 16 residues. V was pared by 0 bases and J by 8 bases, with 11 bases of the junction left unmatched. Per the germline V gene, CDR1 is SGHRS and CDR2 is YFSETQ. The CDR3 DNA sequence: TGCGCCAGCAGCTTGGCCGGAGGGAGGGCCATGGATGAGCAGTTCTTC. Protein sequence: CASSLAGGRAMDEQFF.

In this sample, this clone turned up a few times. The V gene is TRBV2, the J gene TRBJ1-4; D remains unclear. V shed 1 base and J shed 9 bases, with 12 bases lying between them. The CDR3 is 14 residues long. Germline-derived CDR1 and CDR2 are SNHLY and FYNNEI. The CDR3 DNA follows: TGTGCCAGCAGTGAAGGGGCAGAGGGTCAAAAACTGTTTTTT. This gives the protein CASSEGAEGQKLFF. The whole variable domain, filled in from reference TRBV2 and TRBJ1-4, reads EPEVTQTPSHQVTQMGQEVILRCVPISNHLYFYWYRQILGQKVEFLVSFYNNEISEKSEIFDDQFSVERPDGSNFTLKIRSTKLEDSAMYFCASSEGAEGQKLFFGSGTQLSVL.